The present entry profiles one TCR beta chain with its context. Trimming took 3 bases from V and 2 from J, leaving 9 bases between them. The CDR3 consists of 13 residues. CDR1 SQVTM and CDR2 ANQGSEA come from the germline V gene. This sample was included in a study of cytomegalovirus exposure and HLA in healthy donors. The assay was immunoSEQ multiplex PCR, and TCRdb's table has in-frame clones only and misses some. Seen here are 150,000 to 250,000 clones, around 80% observed once, and the top ten hold roughly 1.2%. This rearrangement joins TRBV29-1 to TRBJ2-3; possibly TRBD1 for D (6 bases). Input material: PBMCs. This receptor was identified in a woman aged 25 to 45 in good health and CMV-seronegative. The CDR3 region has the DNA TGCAGCGTTGATGGACAGAACACAGATACGCAGTATTTT. Encoded protein: CSVDGQNTDTQYF.